This TCR beta chain came from a study of blood T cell repertoires in COVID-19. Study as a whole: Samples taken during acute and convalescent COVID-19 were collected in the United States, Italy and Spain. PBMCs, B-cell-depleted T cells, or T cells provided the cDNA or gDNA that made up the material.

Patients at the Seattle site were enrolled during active infection and followed longitudinally. In the study's own analysis: Quantification of nucleated cells was approximated via reference gene primer amplification. Sequenced by immunoSEQ multiplex PCR; TCRdb stores in-frame clones only, minus some. D and trimming were read from the DNA, whereas the V and J calls and clone size are those reported in that table. The table shows around 200,000 clones, with approximately 80% occurring only once. Germline trimming cut 4 bases from V and 2 bases from J; bases unmatched to any gene: 9. Germline CDR1 and CDR2: LGHNA and YNFKEQ. The CDR3 extends over 17 amino acids. In this sample, this clone turned up a few times.

The sample consisted of peripheral blood. This chain links TRBV4-2 with TRBJ2-7, with 12 bases lining up with TRBD2. This sequence originates from a woman in her thirties or forties with COVID-19, enrolled during active disease. The CDR3 coding sequence is TGTGCCAGCAGCCCCTGGGGACTAGCGGGCCTAGCCTACGAGCAGTACTTC. Translated, it gives CASSPWGLAGLAYEQYF.